The present entry profiles one T cell receptor beta chain with its context. Its antigen is still unknown. The primer mix had 60 Vbeta and 13 Jbeta primers. Sequenced by immunoSEQ multiplex PCR; TCRdb stores in-frame clones only, minus some. The data contain 150,000 to 200,000 clones, approximately 72% of them singletons. This sample stems from a study of cytomegalovirus exposure and HLA in healthy donors. Study-wide context: Falling in the Caucasian-associated ancestry cluster were 81% of under 450 genotyped donors.

Broader study findings: Reports indicate that TCR beta sequences accurately predicted the HLA-A and HLA-B alleles of most subjects.

The source material was PBMCs. This sequence was found in a human donor in good health.

CDR3 region: CASRHPPDRGPNYGYTF. CDR3 in DNA: TGTGCCAGCAGACACCCGCCTGACAGGGGGCCCAACTATGGCTACACCTTC. The genes are TRBV16 and TRBJ1-2, with 10 bases aligning to TRBD1. This CDR3 is built from 17 residues. Germline CDR1 reads KGHSY; CDR2 reads FQNENV. V gave up 6 bases and J gave up 2 bases; unmatched junction bases: 12.